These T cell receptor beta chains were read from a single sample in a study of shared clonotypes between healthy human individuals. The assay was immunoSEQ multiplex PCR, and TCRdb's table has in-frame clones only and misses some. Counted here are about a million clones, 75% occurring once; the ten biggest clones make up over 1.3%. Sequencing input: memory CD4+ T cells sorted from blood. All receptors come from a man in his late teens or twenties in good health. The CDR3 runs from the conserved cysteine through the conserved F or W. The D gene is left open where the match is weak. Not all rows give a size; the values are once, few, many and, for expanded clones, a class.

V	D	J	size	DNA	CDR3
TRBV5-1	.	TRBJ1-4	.	TGCGCCAGCAGCGAAACCACCGGGACTGGTAATGAAAAACTGTTTTTT	CASSETTGTGNEKLFF
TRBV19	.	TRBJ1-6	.	TGTGCCAGTAGTATATTCCACGAACAGGGAAGCTCCTATAATTCACCCCTCCACTTT	CASSIFHEQGSSYNSPLHF
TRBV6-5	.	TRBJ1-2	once	TGTGCCAGCAGTTACACAGACAGGCCCTATGGCTACACCTTC	CASSYTDRPYGYTF
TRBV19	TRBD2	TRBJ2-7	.	TGTGCCAGTAGTATTAGACTAGCGGGGCCCTCCTACGAGCAGTACTTC	CASSIRLAGPSYEQYF
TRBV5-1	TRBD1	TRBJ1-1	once	TGCGCCAGCAGCCAACTACAGGGGACAATGAACACTGAAGCTTTCTTT	CASSQLQGTMNTEAFF
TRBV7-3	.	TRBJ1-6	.	TGTGCCAGCAGCCCCACGGCGGGTTCACCCCTCCACTTT	CASSPTAGSPLHF
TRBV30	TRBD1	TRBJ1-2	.	TGTGCCTGGAATCGTGACCTCGGACAGGGGCTCTATGGCTACACCTTC	CAWNRDLGQGLYGYTF
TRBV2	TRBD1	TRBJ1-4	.	TGTGCCAGCAGCCTACAGGGGGCCGGTGAAAAACTGTTTTTT	CASSLQGAGEKLFF
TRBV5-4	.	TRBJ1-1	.	TGTGCCAGCAGCTTGAAGGGAGGGCCCACTGAAGCTTTCTTT	CASSLKGGPTEAFF
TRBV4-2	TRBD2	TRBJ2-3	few	TGTGCCAGCAGCCAAGACGGGCCGGGCGGGGGGACCAGCACAGATACGCAGTATTTT	CASSQDGPGGGTSTDTQYF
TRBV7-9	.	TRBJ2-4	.	TGTGCCAGCAGCTTAGTCAAAAACATTCAGTACTTC	CASSLVKNIQYF
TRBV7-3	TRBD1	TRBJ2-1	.	TGTGCCAGCAGCTTGACAGGGGGCACCTACAATGAGCAGTTCTTC	CASSLTGGTYNEQFF
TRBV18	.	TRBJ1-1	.	TGTGCCAGCTCACCGGCGGCGAATCTGAACACTGAAGCTTTCTTT	CASSPAANLNTEAFF
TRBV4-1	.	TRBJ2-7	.	TGCGCCAGCAGCCCTGGACCGGGTCAGGCATACGAGCAGTACTTC	CASSPGPGQAYEQYF
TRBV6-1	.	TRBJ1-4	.	TGTGCCAGCACCCTTCAGGGTTGGAATGAAAAACTGTTTTTT	CASTLQGWNEKLFF
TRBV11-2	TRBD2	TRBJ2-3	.	TGTGCCAGCAGCCCCCGTACGGGAGGGGGTCCAGCTACGCAGTATTTT	CASSPRTGGGPATQYF
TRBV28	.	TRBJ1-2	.	TGTGCCAGCAGTCCTAGCGGGGGGGGCGCATATGGCTACACCTTC	CASSPSGGGAYGYTF
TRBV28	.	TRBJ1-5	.	TGTGCCAGCAGTTTTCGGCAGTTAGGCAATCAGCCCCAGCATTTT	CASSFRQLGNQPQHF
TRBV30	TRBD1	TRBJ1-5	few	TGTGCCTGGAGACGGGACAGTAGCAATCAGCCCCAGCATTTT	CAWRRDSSNQPQHF
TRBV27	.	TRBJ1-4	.	TGTGCCAGCACCGGGATGGGTGAAAAACTGTTTTTT	CASTGMGEKLFF
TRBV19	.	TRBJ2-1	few	TGTGCCAGTAACTCGGAAGGGATTTCCTACAATGAGCAGTTCTTC	CASNSEGISYNEQFF
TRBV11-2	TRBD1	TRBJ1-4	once	TGTGCCAGCAGCTTAGGAATACAGGGGGCGAATGAAAAACTGTTTTTT	CASSLGIQGANEKLFF
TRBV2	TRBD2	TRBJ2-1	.	TGTGCCAGCAGGATTAGCGGGGGGACCCTCTACAATGAGCAGTTCTTC	CASRISGGTLYNEQFF
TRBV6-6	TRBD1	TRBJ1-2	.	TGTGCCAGCAGTTCTGTCGACAGGGCAGTCGGCTACACCTTC	CASSSVDRAVGYTF
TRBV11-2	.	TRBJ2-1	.	TGTGCCAGCAGCAAAGACTCCTACAATGAGCAGTTCTTC	CASSKDSYNEQFF
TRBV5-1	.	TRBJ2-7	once	TGCGCCAGCAGCCCCGAGTCGGGGGGCAAGGTCTACGAGCAGTACTTC	CASSPESGGKVYEQYF
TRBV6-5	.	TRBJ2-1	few	TGTGCCAGCAGAAGGGAGTTCAGCTCCTACAATGAGCAGTTCTTC	CASRREFSSYNEQFF
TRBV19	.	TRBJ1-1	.	TGTGCCAGTAGTATCGGAGGGGCCGGGAACACTGAAGCTTTCTTT	CASSIGGAGNTEAFF
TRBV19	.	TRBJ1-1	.	TGTGCCAGTAGTCTGGGTCCCAACACTGAAGCTTTCTTT	CASSLGPNTEAFF
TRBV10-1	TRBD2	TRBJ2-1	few	TGCGCCAGCAGTGAGGGCGGGGGAGTTAAGGATGAGCAGTTCTTC	CASSEGGGVKDEQFF
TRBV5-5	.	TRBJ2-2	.	TGTGCCAGCAGCCCGGACAGAAAGAACACCGGGGAGCTGTTTTTT	CASSPDRKNTGELFF
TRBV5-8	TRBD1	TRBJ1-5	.	TGTGCCAGCAGCCCCTACAGGGGAGGCGGCAATCAGCCCCAGCATTTT	CASSPYRGGGNQPQHF
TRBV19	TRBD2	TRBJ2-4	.	TGTGCCAGTAGTATCTCGACCAGCGGGGGGGCAGGGTCCAAAAACATTCAGTACTTC	CASSISTSGGAGSKNIQYF
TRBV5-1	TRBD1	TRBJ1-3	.	TGCGCCAGCAGCTCCAGACAGGGTGACTTGGGAAACACCATATATTTT	CASSSRQGDLGNTIYF
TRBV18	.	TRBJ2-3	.	TGTGCCAGCTCACCACCCGGCGGGAGCACAGATACGCAGTATTTT	CASSPPGGSTDTQYF
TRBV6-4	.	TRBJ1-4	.	TGTGCCAGCAGTGACGACGGGACACTGTGGGTTGTAGACGAAAAACTGTTTTTT	CASSDDGTLWVVDEKLFF
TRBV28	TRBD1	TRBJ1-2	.	TGTGCCAGCAGTTCCTCAGGGGGAGGATATGGCTACACCTTC	CASSSSGGGYGYTF
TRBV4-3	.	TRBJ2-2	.	TGCGCCAGCAGCCAAGAGGCTCAGACGGGGTGGGGCACCGGGGAGCTGTTTTTT	CASSQEAQTGWGTGELFF
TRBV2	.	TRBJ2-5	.	TGTGCCAGAGATCAGAGCGTGGTGAGCGAGACCCAGTACTTC	CARDQSVVSETQYF
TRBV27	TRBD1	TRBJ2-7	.	TGTGCCAGCAGTTCACTATCCCGGGACAGGACCCAACACGAGCAGTACTTC	CASSSLSRDRTQHEQYF
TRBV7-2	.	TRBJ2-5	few	TGTGCCAGCAGCTTAGGCGGCAGGGTGGAGACCCAGTACTTC	CASSLGGRVETQYF
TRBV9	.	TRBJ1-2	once	TGTGCCAGCAGCCGAACCGGGTCCCAGGGCGATGGCTACACCTTC	CASSRTGSQGDGYTF
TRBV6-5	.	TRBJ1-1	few	TGTGCCAGCACCGGGGAGCAGGGCACTGAAGCTTTCTTT	CASTGEQGTEAFF